This entry features one T cell receptor (beta chain) sequence. The target antigen is unknown. The sample is drawn from a study of T cell responses to AZD1222 COVID-19 vaccine. Overall study findings and caveats: Spike-wide vaccine-associated CD4 TCRs dominated at 160-218 and 743-854. Baseline serology detected seropositivity in only six AZD1222 recipients.

Sequencing was performed with immunoSEQ multiplex PCR; in TCRdb, only in-frame clones are kept and a portion is missing. The sample shows approximately 110,000 clones, 89% of them seen only once. CDR3 length: 13 residues. V was cut by 0 bases and J by 2 bases, with 5 bases left in between. Germline V gene data show CDR1 as SGHAT and CDR2 as FQNNGV. The input for sequencing was peripheral blood, taken 28 days after the second AZD1222 dose. This TCR derives from an adult who received the AZD1222 COVID-19 vaccine. The rearrangement joins TRBV11-2 to TRBJ2-7; D gene ambiguous. CDR3 coding DNA: TGTGCCAGCAGCTTAGACCGGACCTACGAGCAGTACTTC. Translating it yields CASSLDRTYEQYF.